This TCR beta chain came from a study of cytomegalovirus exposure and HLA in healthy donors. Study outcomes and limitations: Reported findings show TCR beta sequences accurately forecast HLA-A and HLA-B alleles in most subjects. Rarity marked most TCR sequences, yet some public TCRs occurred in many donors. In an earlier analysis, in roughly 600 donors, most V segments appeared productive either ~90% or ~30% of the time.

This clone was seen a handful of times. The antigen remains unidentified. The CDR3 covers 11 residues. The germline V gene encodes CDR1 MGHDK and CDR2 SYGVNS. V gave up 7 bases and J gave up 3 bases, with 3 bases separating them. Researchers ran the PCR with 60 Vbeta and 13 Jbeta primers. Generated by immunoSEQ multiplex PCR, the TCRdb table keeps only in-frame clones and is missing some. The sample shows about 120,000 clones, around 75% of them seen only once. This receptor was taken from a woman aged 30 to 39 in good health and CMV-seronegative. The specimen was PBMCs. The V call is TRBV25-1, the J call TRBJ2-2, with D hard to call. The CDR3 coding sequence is TGTGCCAGCACCTACACCGGGGAGCTGTTTTTT. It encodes CASTYTGELFF.